Listed below are T cell receptor beta chains from one sample, sequenced in a study of vaccination and CD4 T cells after COVID-19. From the PCR reads, TCRdb called clonotypes with MiXCR, one entry per CDR3 protein. Of some 21,000 distinct CDR3 sequences listed, around 40% are singletons. These receptors have no identified antigens. The sample consisted of CD4+ T cells from blood, cultured in vitro, taken before SARS-CoV-2 vaccination. These receptors originate from a human donor who received a COVID-19 vaccine. Each CDR3 is given with its conserved first and last residue. The D gene is left open where the match is weak. Not every row has a clone size; where given, it reads once, few, many or a size class.

j_gene: TRBJ2-5; v_gene: TRBV25-1; d_gene: .; abundance: few; CDR3aa: CASSEPLQETQYF; CDR3nt: TGTGCCAGCAGTGAACCCCTCCAAGAGACCCAGTACTTC
j_gene: TRBJ2-5; v_gene: TRBV9; d_gene: .; abundance: .; CDR3aa: CASSVVAGGPQETQYF; CDR3nt: TGTGCCAGCAGCGTAGTTGCTGGAGGACCCCAAGAGACCCAGTACTTC
j_gene: TRBJ1-5; v_gene: TRBV12-3/TRBV12-4; d_gene: .; abundance: few; CDR3aa: CASTRGGGNQPQHF; CDR3nt: TGTGCCAGCACCAGAGGCGGAGGGAATCAGCCCCAGCATTTT
j_gene: TRBJ1-2; v_gene: TRBV30; d_gene: TRBD1; abundance: .; CDR3aa: CACSRTGGGYGYTF; CDR3nt: TGTGCCTGCTCAAGGACAGGGGGAGGTTATGGCTACACCTTC
j_gene: TRBJ1-2; v_gene: TRBV28; d_gene: TRBD1; abundance: .; CDR3aa: CASSPVEGTEIF; CDR3nt: TGTGCCAGCAGTCCCGTCGAAGGGACAGAGATCTTC
j_gene: TRBJ2-2; v_gene: TRBV28; d_gene: TRBD1; abundance: .; CDR3aa: CASSLHRGRGELFF; CDR3nt: TGTGCCAGCAGTTTACACAGGGGGCGTGGGGAGCTGTTTTTT
j_gene: TRBJ2-7; v_gene: TRBV5-6; d_gene: .; abundance: .; CDR3aa: CASSLVLDPSYEQYF; CDR3nt: TGTGCCAGCAGCTTGGTGTTGGACCCTTCCTACGAGCAGTACTTC
j_gene: TRBJ2-5; v_gene: TRBV20-1; d_gene: .; abundance: few; CDR3aa: CSARDSTGGTQYF; CDR3nt: TGCAGTGCTAGAGATTCGACCGGAGGGACCCAGTACTTC
j_gene: TRBJ1-6; v_gene: TRBV20-1; d_gene: .; abundance: few; CDR3aa: CSARDQRGSSYNSPLHF; CDR3nt: TGCAGTGCTAGAGATCAAAGGGGGAGCTCCTATAATTCACCCCTCCACTTT
j_gene: TRBJ1-1; v_gene: TRBV2; d_gene: TRBD1; abundance: .; CDR3aa: CASSADRGNTEAFF; CDR3nt: TGTGCCAGCAGTGCTGACAGGGGGAACACTGAAGCTTTCTTT
j_gene: TRBJ1-1; v_gene: TRBV20-1; d_gene: .; abundance: few; CDR3aa: CSAEGNTEAFF; CDR3nt: TGCAGTGCTGAGGGGAACACTGAAGCTTTCTTT
j_gene: TRBJ2-5; v_gene: TRBV7-8; d_gene: .; abundance: .; CDR3aa: CASSLKVAGLYQETQYF; CDR3nt: TGTGCCAGCAGCTTAAAAGTCGCGGGCTTATACCAAGAGACCCAGTACTTC
j_gene: TRBJ2-5; v_gene: TRBV2; d_gene: .; abundance: few; CDR3aa: CASSEGETQYF; CDR3nt: TGTGCCAGCAGTGAGGGAGAGACCCAGTACTTC
j_gene: TRBJ2-3; v_gene: TRBV2; d_gene: .; abundance: few; CDR3aa: CASSESPSSDTQYF; CDR3nt: TGTGCCAGCAGTGAATCTCCTAGTTCGGATACGCAGTATTTT
j_gene: TRBJ2-7; v_gene: TRBV11-3; d_gene: .; abundance: .; CDR3aa: CASSPLVGGREQYF; CDR3nt: TGTGCCAGCAGCCCCCTGGTAGGAGGGAGGGAGCAGTACTTC
j_gene: TRBJ2-3; v_gene: TRBV2; d_gene: .; abundance: .; CDR3aa: CASSELVADTQYF; CDR3nt: TGTGCCAGCAGTGAACTGGTGGCAGATACGCAGTATTTT
j_gene: TRBJ1-6; v_gene: TRBV5-8; d_gene: .; abundance: .; CDR3aa: CASSFSSPLHF; CDR3nt: TGTGCCAGCAGCTTTAGTTCACCCCTCCACTTT
j_gene: TRBJ2-5; v_gene: TRBV6-1; d_gene: .; abundance: .; CDR3aa: CASSPGGQGETQYF; CDR3nt: TGTGCCAGCAGCCCCGGGGGGCAGGGGGAGACCCAGTACTTC
j_gene: TRBJ1-2; v_gene: TRBV2; d_gene: .; abundance: few; CDR3aa: CARPRAQNYGYTF; CDR3nt: TGTGCCCGCCCCCGGGCCCAAAACTATGGCTACACCTTC
j_gene: TRBJ1-5; v_gene: TRBV19; d_gene: TRBD1; abundance: medium-sized; CDR3aa: CATATGGGQPQHF; CDR3nt: TGTGCCACCGCGACAGGGGGCGGTCAGCCCCAGCATTTT